A selection of T cell receptor beta chains follows, all from one sample in a study of PD-L1 blockade in urothelial cancer. Clones were sequenced by immunoSEQ multiplex PCR, and TCRdb holds only the in-frame ones, with some missing. The sample holds about 90,000 clones; roughly 85% are singletons and the top ten take over 7.5%. The sample in question was PBMCs, obtained around atezolizumab (anti-PD-L1) treatment. These receptors all stem from a man aged 65 to 85 with urothelial cancer. Both conserved end residues are part of each CDR3. The order of the fields is V gene, clone size, D gene, J gene, CDR3 protein, CDR3 DNA. The D gene is left open where the match is weak. The size field is filled for only some rows; it gives once, few, many or a size class.

>TRBV11-2|-|-|TRBJ1-4
CASSLDSTTNEKLFF
TGTGCCAGCAGCCTAGACAGTACAACTAATGAAAAACTGTTTTTT
>TRBV6-5|-|TRBD1|TRBJ1-5
CASSYSIPRGNQPQHF
TGTGCCAGCAGTTACTCGATACCCAGGGGGAATCAGCCCCAGCATTTT
>TRBV4-1|once|TRBD2|TRBJ2-3
CASSPLAGARTDTQYF
TGCGCCAGCAGCCCCTTAGCGGGGGCTCGCACAGATACGCAGTATTTT
>TRBV19|-|-|TRBJ1-5
CASSRSGTSYQPQHF
TGTGCCAGTAGCCGATCCGGGACAAGTTATCAGCCCCAGCATTTT
>TRBV6-5|few|-|TRBJ1-6
CASSSGYNSPLHF
TGTGCCAGCAGTTCGGGATATAATTCACCCCTCCACTTT
>TRBV11-2|few|-|TRBJ2-7
CASSSSYEQYF
TGTGCCAGCAGCTCCTCGTACGAGCAGTACTTC
>TRBV29-1|once|-|TRBJ1-4
CSVGDSQNEKLFF
TGCAGCGTCGGTGACAGTCAAAATGAAAAACTGTTTTTT
>TRBV30|-|-|TRBJ1-2
CAWTGMRSGYTF
TGTGCCTGGACCGGGATGAGGAGTGGCTACACCTTC
>TRBV27|-|TRBD1|TRBJ2-7
CASSSGQPYEQYF
TGTGCCAGCAGTTCGGGACAGCCCTACGAGCAGTACTTC
>TRBV19|-|-|TRBJ1-5
CASSARGIGNQPQHF
TGTGCCAGTAGTGCCAGGGGAATTGGCAATCAGCCCCAGCATTTT
>TRBV12-5|-|TRBD2|TRBJ2-2
CASGLKGGGSTGELFF
TGTGCTAGTGGTTTAAAAGGCGGGGGGAGCACCGGGGAGCTGTTTTTT
>TRBV5-1|-|-|TRBJ2-7
CASSPRANSYEQYF
TGCGCCAGCAGCCCGAGGGCAAATTCCTACGAGCAGTACTTC
>TRBV27|many|-|TRBJ1-2
CATVTGSGGYTF
TGTGCCACCGTGACAGGATCTGGTGGCTACACCTTC
>TRBV18|few|-|TRBJ1-1
CASSSRREGTEAFF
TGTGCCAGCTCATCACGGAGGGAGGGGACTGAAGCTTTCTTT
>TRBV6-1|-|-|TRBJ1-5
CASSEGGGGPQHF
TGTGCCAGCAGTGAAGGGGGAGGGGGGCCCCAGCATTTT
>TRBV12-2|-|-|TRBJ2-7
CASRPSRQGTDEQYF
TGTGCAAGTCGCCCATCCCGACAGGGAACCGACGAGCAGTACTTC
>TRBV4-3|once|-|TRBJ1-6
CASSQDRGGDSPLHF
TGCGCCAGCAGCCAAGATCGTGGAGGTGATTCACCCCTCCACTTT
>TRBV10-2|-|TRBD1|TRBJ1-1
CASSEIDRGIEVTEAFF
TGCGCCAGCAGTGAGATAGACAGGGGGATAGAGGTCACTGAAGCTTTCTTT
>TRBV5-4|-|TRBD2|TRBJ2-5
CASSSAARLAETQYF
TGTGCCAGCAGCTCGGCGGCCAGACTAGCGGAGACCCAGTACTTC
>TRBV7-6|-|-|TRBJ2-3
CASSPAGRSTDTQYF
TGTGCCAGCAGCCCAGCGGGCAGAAGCACAGATACGCAGTATTTT
>TRBV5-1|few|TRBD1|TRBJ2-4
CASSLLQGENIQYF
TGCGCCAGCAGCTTGTTACAGGGGGAAAACATTCAGTACTTC
>TRBV21-1|-|-|TRBJ1-1
CASSKGNSMNTEAFF
TGTGCCAGCAGCAAAGGTAATAGCATGAACACTGAAGCTTTCTTT
>TRBV19|few|-|TRBJ2-4
CASSIAGTKNIQYF
TGTGCCAGTAGTATAGCAGGGACCAAAAACATTCAGTACTTC
>TRBV6-5|-|-|TRBJ1-5
CASSSVASNQPQHF
TGTGCCAGCAGTTCCGTGGCTAGCAATCAGCCCCAGCATTTT
>TRBV11-3|few|-|TRBJ2-3
CASSDTGITDTQYF
TGTGCCAGCAGCGACACAGGGATCACAGATACGCAGTATTTT
>TRBV5-4|-|-|TRBJ2-7
CASSFTGTNEQYF
TGTGCCAGCAGCTTTACAGGGACAAACGAGCAGTACTTC
>TRBV9|few|-|TRBJ2-1
CASSVNSQGREQFF
TGTGCCAGCAGCGTAAATAGTCAGGGGCGTGAGCAGTTCTTC
>TRBV7-9|few|TRBD2|TRBJ2-5
CASSGLAVETQYF
TGTGCCAGCAGCGGACTAGCGGTAGAGACCCAGTACTTC
>TRBV5-4|-|TRBD1|TRBJ1-4
CASSPGQGGEKLFF
TGTGCCAGCAGCCCGGGACAGGGGGGAGAAAAACTGTTTTTT
>TRBV7-2|few|TRBD2|TRBJ2-7
CASSLISGRYEQYF
TGTGCCAGCAGCTTAATTAGCGGGAGGTACGAGCAGTACTTC
>TRBV5-4|-|TRBD1|TRBJ2-5
CASSRTGGAKTQYF
TGTGCCAGCAGTCGCACAGGGGGCGCGAAGACCCAGTACTTC
>TRBV2|-|-|TRBJ1-3
CASSVRQGTSGNTIYF
TGTGCCAGCAGTGTTCGTCAGGGCACCTCTGGAAACACCATATATTTT
>TRBV12-5|-|-|TRBJ1-1
CASGLEQNTEAFF
TGTGCTAGTGGTTTGGAACAGAACACTGAAGCTTTCTTT
>TRBV11-2|-|-|TRBJ2-7
CASSLTLTGTLSYEQYF
TGTGCCAGCAGCCTCACCCTCACCGGGACTCTCTCCTACGAGCAGTACTTC
>TRBV11-1|-|TRBD1|TRBJ1-2
CASSGQGAGYGYTF
TGTGCCAGCAGCGGCCAGGGGGCAGGCTATGGCTACACCTTC
>TRBV6-5|-|-|TRBJ2-7
CASSPSKGGVYEQYF
TGTGCCAGCAGCCCCTCGAAAGGGGGAGTCTACGAGCAGTACTTC
>TRBV7-8|-|TRBD1|TRBJ1-4
CASRRSGTDNEKLFF
TGTGCCAGCCGGCGCTCCGGGACAGATAATGAAAAACTGTTTTTT
>TRBV9|many|TRBD2|TRBJ2-5
CASSVKSGSLETQYF
TGTGCCAGCAGCGTGAAAAGCGGGAGTCTGGAGACCCAGTACTTC
>TRBV6-5|-|TRBD1|TRBJ2-7
CASRADRGTTYEQYF
TGTGCCAGCAGGGCCGACAGGGGGACTACCTACGAGCAGTACTTC
>TRBV18|-|TRBD2|TRBJ2-3
CASSPRLAFSTDTQYF
TGTGCCAGCTCACCGCGACTAGCGTTTAGCACAGATACGCAGTATTTT
>TRBV30|few|TRBD1|TRBJ1-1
CACTDRGSVNTEAFF
TGTGCCTGTACCGACAGGGGATCTGTGAACACTGAAGCTTTCTTT
>TRBV7-9|-|-|TRBJ1-1
CASSSVLTGSMNTEAFF
TGTGCCAGCAGCTCCGTGCTGACAGGCAGTATGAACACTGAAGCTTTCTTT
>TRBV27|-|TRBD2|TRBJ2-1
CASGTNSGGPYNEQFF
TGTGCCAGCGGAACAAATAGCGGGGGACCATACAATGAGCAGTTCTTC
>TRBV7-2|-|-|TRBJ2-1
CASRGVRTINEQFF
TGTGCCAGCAGAGGGGTCAGGACTATCAATGAGCAGTTCTTC
>TRBV4-2|-|-|TRBJ1-1
CASRSTVNTEAFF
TGTGCCAGCAGATCAACGGTGAACACTGAAGCTTTCTTT